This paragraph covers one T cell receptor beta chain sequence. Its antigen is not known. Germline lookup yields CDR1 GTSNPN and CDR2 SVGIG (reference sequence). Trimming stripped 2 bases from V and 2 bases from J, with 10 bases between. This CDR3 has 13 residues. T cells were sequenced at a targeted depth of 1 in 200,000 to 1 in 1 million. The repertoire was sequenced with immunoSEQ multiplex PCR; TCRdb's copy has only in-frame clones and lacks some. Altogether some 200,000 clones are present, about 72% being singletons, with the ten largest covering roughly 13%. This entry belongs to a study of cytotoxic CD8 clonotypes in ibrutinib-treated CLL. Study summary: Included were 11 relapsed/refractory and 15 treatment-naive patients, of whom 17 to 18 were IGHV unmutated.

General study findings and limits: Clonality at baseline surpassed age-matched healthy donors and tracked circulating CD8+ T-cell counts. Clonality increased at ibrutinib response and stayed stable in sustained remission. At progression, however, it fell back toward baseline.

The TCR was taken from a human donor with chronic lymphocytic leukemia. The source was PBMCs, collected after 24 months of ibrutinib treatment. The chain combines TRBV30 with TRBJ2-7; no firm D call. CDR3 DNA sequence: TGTGCCTGGAGTACCCCCAGAACCTACGAGCAGTACTTC. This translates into CAWSTPRTYEQYF.